The 10 T cell receptor beta chains below were found in one sample sequenced in a study of cytomegalovirus exposure and HLA in healthy donors. Using immunoSEQ multiplex PCR, the repertoire was profiled, and TCRdb retains in-frame clones only, with some absent. The data contain about 120,000 clones, approximately 85% of them seen just once; the ten biggest clones take up 4.5% to 6%. The specimen sequenced was PBMCs. The receptor source for this set is a man in his late teens or twenties in good health and CMV-seronegative.

This sequence joins TRBV5-1 and TRBJ1-2; D unresolved. Germline V gives CDR1 SGHRS, CDR2 YFSETQ. V lost 2 bases, J lost 4 bases, and 9 bases lay in between. CDR3 length: 13 residues. The CDR3 sequence: CASSFGRPYGYTF. The CDR3, as DNA: TGCGCCAGCAGCTTCGGCAGGCCCTATGGCTACACCTTC.

This clone occurred once. The V gene is TRBV30, the J gene TRBJ1-1; 8 nucleotides align to TRBD1. This CDR3 contains 14 residues. With 1 base clipped from V and 4 bases from J, the junction kept 5 bases outside the gene matches. CDR1 and CDR2 (germline): GTSNPN, SVGIG (reference sequence). CDR3 coding DNA: TGTGCCTGGAGTGCGGGACAGGATTTCACTGAAGCTTTCTTT. It codes for CAWSAGQDFTEAFF.

The V and J genes are TRBV5-1 and TRBJ2-5; a weak D match, TRBD2 (5 bases). CDR3 length: 12 residues. The V and J ends lost 1 base and 5 bases respectively, with 6 bases between them. The germline V gene encodes CDR1 SGHRS and CDR2 YFSETQ. This CDR3 is CASSLRRETQYF. The CDR3 bases are TGCGCCAGCAGCTTGAGGAGGGAGACCCAGTACTTC.

This chain links TRBV5-4 with TRBJ1-5; D gene uncertain. CDR3 length equals 14 residues. Per germline, CDR1 SGHNT and CDR2 YYREEE (reference sequence). Trimming removed 0 bases from V and 1 base from J, with 5 bases in between. The CDR3 loop is CASSLAGSNQPQHF. CDR3 sequence (DNA): TGTGCCAGCAGCTTGGCCGGGAGCAATCAGCCCCAGCATTTT.

The chain links TRBV6-1 to TRBJ1-2; 7 bases are shared with TRBD1. Unmatched junction bases numbered 10, after V lost 6 bases and J lost 6 bases. The CDR3 runs 14 residues. Germline values: CDR1 MNHNS, CDR2 SASEGT. This chain's CDR3 is CASSGRGAWDGYTF. The CDR3 DNA reads TGTGCCAGCAGCGGCAGGGGGGCCTGGGATGGCTACACCTTC.

The rearrangement uses TRBV4-1 and TRBJ1-3, with 8 positions matching TRBD1. The junction had 7 bases not matched to a gene; V was cut back by 5 bases and J by 4 bases. CDR1 and CDR2 from the germline V gene are MGHRA and YSYEKL. The CDR3 extends over 15 amino acids. The CDR3 bases are TGCGCCAGCAGCTCGGACAGGGCAACCGGAAACACCATATATTTT. It encodes CASSSDRATGNTIYF.

This chain connects TRBV5-5 to TRBJ2-7; TRBD2 matches 9 bases. There are 19 residues in the CDR3. Germline CDR1 is SGHKS and CDR2 is YYEKEE (reference sequence). Unmatched junction bases numbered 20, after V lost 3 bases and J lost 4 bases. DNA for the CDR3: TGTGCCAGCAGCTCGACAAAAAAAGGGGAAAGACTAGCGGAATACGAGCAGTACTTC. This translates into CASSSTKKGERLAEYEQYF.

The chain employs TRBV2 and TRBJ2-5; TRBD1 matches at 9 bases. V was pared by 4 bases and J by 5 bases, with 14 bases of the junction left unmatched. The CDR3 consists of 17 residues. Germline V gene lookup returns CDR1 SNHLY and CDR2 FYNNEI. The CDR3: CASSVGGQGRSGETQYF. CDR3 bases: TGTGCCAGCAGTGTAGGGGGACAGGGAAGGTCGGGGGAGACCCAGTACTTC.

The chain combines TRBV9 with TRBJ1-2; tentatively, D is TRBD1 (5 bases). Per the germline V gene, CDR1 is SGDLS and CDR2 is YYNGEE. The CDR3 is 15 amino acids. Trimming shortened V by 4 bases and J by 8 bases, and 21 bases separated the two germline ends. The CDR3 DNA reads as TGTGCCAGCAGCTCCGGGTGGGGTGCGGAGGGGGGCTACACCTTC. It translates to CASSSGWGAEGGYTF.

The genes are TRBV25-1 and TRBJ2-3, with 7 bases identical to TRBD2. Germline V lookup: CDR1 MGHDK, CDR2 SYGVNS. The V gene end was trimmed by 3 bases and the J gene end by 3 bases; junction bases not matched to a gene: 6. The CDR3 loop spans 15 amino acids. The CDR3 here is CASSEGLADTDTQYF. The CDR3 coding sequence is TGTGCCAGCAGTGAGGGCCTAGCGGATACAGATACGCAGTATTTT.